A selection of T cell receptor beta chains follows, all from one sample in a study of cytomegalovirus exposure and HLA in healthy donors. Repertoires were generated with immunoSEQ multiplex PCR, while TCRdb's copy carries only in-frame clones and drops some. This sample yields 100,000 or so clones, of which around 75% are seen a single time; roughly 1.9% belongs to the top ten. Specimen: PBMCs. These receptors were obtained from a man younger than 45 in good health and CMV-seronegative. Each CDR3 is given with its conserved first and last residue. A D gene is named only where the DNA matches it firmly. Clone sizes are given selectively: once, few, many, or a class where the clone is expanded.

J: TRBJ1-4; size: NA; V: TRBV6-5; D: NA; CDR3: CASSYAAGGDEKLFF; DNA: TGTGCCAGCAGTTACGCGGCAGGAGGCGATGAAAAACTGTTTTTT
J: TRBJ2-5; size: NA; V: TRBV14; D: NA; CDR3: CASSQGVFETQYF; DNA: TGTGCCAGCAGCCAAGGAGTTTTTGAGACCCAGTACTTC
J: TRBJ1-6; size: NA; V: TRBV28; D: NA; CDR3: CASSLSGRDSPLHF; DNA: TGTGCCAGCAGTTTATCGGGGAGGGATTCACCCCTCCACTTT
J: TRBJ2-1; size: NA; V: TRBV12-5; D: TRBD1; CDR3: CASAGNSGQNYNEQFF; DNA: TGTGCTAGTGCCGGAAACTCGGGACAGAACTACAATGAGCAGTTCTTC
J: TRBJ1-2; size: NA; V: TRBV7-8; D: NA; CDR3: CASSLGTAGANYGYTF; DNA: TGTGCCAGCAGCTTAGGGACAGCCGGTGCTAACTATGGCTACACCTTC
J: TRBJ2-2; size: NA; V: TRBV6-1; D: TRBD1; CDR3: CASSGDWTGGGRGTGELFF; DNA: TGTGCCAGCAGTGGAGACTGGACAGGGGGCGGTCGGGGCACCGGGGAGCTGTTTTTT
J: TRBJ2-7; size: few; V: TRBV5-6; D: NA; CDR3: CASSSILEQYF; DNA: TGTGCCAGCAGCTCTATTTTAGAGCAGTACTTC
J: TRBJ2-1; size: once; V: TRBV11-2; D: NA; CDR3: CASSSRTGYEQFF; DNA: TGTGCCAGCAGCTCCCGCACAGGGTATGAGCAGTTCTTC
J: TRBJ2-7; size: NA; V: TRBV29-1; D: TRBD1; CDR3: CSGTGRSGEQYF; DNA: TGCAGCGGGACAGGGAGGAGTGGCGAGCAGTACTTC
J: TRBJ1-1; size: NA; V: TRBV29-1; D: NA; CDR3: CSVWRGANTEAFF; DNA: TGCAGCGTCTGGCGGGGGGCGAACACTGAAGCTTTCTTT
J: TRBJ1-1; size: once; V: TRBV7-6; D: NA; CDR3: CASSYLSPGPGTEAFF; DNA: TGTGCCAGCAGCTACTTATCTCCGGGCCCGGGGACTGAAGCTTTCTTT
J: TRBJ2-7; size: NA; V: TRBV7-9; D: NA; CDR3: CASSLTTTGSYEQYF; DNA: TGTGCCAGCAGCTTAACCACTACAGGGAGCTACGAGCAGTACTTC
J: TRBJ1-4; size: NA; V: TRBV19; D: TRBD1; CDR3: CASKGSQGDEKLFF; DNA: TGTGCCAGTAAGGGTTCTCAGGGGGATGAAAAACTGTTTTTT
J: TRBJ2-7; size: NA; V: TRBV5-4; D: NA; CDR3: CASSLGSETYEQYF; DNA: TGTGCCAGCAGCTTGGGGTCGGAGACCTACGAGCAGTACTTC
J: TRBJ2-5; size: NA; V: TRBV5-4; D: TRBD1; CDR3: CASSLAGGGETQYF; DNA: TGTGCCAGCAGCTTGGCAGGGGGCGGAGAGACCCAGTACTTC
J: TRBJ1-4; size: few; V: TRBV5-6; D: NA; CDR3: CASSGTSQGRFEKLFF; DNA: TGTGCCAGCAGCGGAACGTCCCAGGGTCGATTTGAAAAACTGTTTTTT
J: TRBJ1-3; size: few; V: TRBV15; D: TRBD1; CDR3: CATSYGQGAGNTIYF; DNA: TGTGCCACCAGCTACGGACAGGGGGCTGGAAACACCATATATTTT
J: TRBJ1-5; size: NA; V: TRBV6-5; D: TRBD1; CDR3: CASSYSPGGEQPQHF; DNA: TGTGCCAGCAGTTACTCGCCAGGGGGTGAGCAGCCCCAGCATTTT
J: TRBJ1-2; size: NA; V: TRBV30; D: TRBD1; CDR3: CAWIRDRDLYGYAF; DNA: TGTGCCTGGATCCGGGACAGGGACCTCTATGGCTACGCCTTC
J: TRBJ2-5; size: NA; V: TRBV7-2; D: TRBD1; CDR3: CASSRRDRWGQETQYF; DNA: TGTGCCAGCAGCCGTCGGGACAGGTGGGGACAAGAGACCCAGTACTTC
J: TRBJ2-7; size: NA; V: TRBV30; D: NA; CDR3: CAWSVSFYEQYF; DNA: TGTGCCTGGAGTGTGTCGTTCTACGAGCAGTACTTC
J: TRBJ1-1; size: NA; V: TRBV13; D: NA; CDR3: CASSLGGGNTEAFF; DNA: TGTGCCAGCAGCTTAGGCGGGGGGAACACTGAAGCTTTCTTT
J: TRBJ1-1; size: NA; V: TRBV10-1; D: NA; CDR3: CASSDGGTNLGAAFF; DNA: TGCGCCAGCAGTGATGGGGGGACGAACCTTGGTGCGGCTTTCTTT
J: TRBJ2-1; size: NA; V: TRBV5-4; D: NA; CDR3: CASSPPGSEQFF; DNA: TGTGCCAGCAGCCCCCCCGGGAGTGAGCAGTTCTTC
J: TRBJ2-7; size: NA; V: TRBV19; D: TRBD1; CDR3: CASSPGQDLYEQYF; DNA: TGTGCCAGTAGCCCGGGACAGGACCTCTACGAGCAGTACTTC
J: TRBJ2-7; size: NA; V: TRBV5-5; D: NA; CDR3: CASSLSQVNSYEQYF; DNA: TGTGCCAGCAGCTTGTCACAGGTGAACTCCTACGAGCAGTACTTC
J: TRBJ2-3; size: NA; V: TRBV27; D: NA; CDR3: CASRKGGTDTQYF; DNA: TGTGCCAGCAGGAAGGGGGGCACAGATACGCAGTATTTT
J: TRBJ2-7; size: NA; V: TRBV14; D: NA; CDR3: CASSERLGGLDYEQYF; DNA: TGTGCCAGCAGCGAACGACTAGGCGGGCTCGACTACGAGCAGTACTTC
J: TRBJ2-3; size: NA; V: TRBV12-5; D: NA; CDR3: CASGLVASTDTQYF; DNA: TGTGCTAGTGGTTTGGTAGCCTCCACAGATACGCAGTATTTT
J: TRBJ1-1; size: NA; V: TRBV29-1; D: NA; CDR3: CSVPREGNTEAFF; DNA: TGCAGCGTTCCAAGGGAGGGGAACACTGAAGCTTTCTTT
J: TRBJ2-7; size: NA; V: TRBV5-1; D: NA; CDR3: CASSAGLSYEQYF; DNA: TGCGCCAGCAGCGCAGGACTTTCCTACGAGCAGTACTTC
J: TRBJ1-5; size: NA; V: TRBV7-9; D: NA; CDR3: CASSSDSYSNQPQHF; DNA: TGTGCCAGCAGCTCGGACAGCTATAGCAATCAGCCCCAGCATTTT
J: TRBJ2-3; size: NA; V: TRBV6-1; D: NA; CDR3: CASSAYFAPGTDTQYF; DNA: TGTGCCAGCAGTGCCTACTTCGCCCCGGGCACAGATACGCAGTATTTT
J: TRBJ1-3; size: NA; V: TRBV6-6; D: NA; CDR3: CASSQGVGFSGNTIYF; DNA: TGTGCCAGCAGTCAAGGGGTGGGGTTCTCTGGAAACACCATATATTTT
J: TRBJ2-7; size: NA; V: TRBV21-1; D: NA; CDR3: CASSKQGVSRSYEQYF; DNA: TGTGCCAGCAGCAAACAGGGGGTGTCCAGGAGTTACGAGCAGTACTTC
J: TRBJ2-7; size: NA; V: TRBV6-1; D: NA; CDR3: CASTPVGSSYEQYF; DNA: TGTGCCAGCACCCCGGTAGGGAGCTCCTACGAGCAGTACTTC
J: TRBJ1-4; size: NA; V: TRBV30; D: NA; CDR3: CAWSGLQRGNEKLFF; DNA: TGTGCCTGGAGTGGCTTACAGCGGGGTAATGAAAAACTGTTTTTT
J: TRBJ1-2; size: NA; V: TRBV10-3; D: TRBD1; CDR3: CAISGTGADYGYTF; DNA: TGTGCCATCAGCGGGACAGGGGCGGACTATGGCTACACCTTC
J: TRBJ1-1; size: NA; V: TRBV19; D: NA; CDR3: CASSGGQNTEAFF; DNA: TGTGCCAGTAGTGGGGGACAGAACACTGAAGCTTTCTTT
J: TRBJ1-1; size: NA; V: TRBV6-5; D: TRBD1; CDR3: CASSYDRVTEAFF; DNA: TGTGCCAGCAGTTACGACAGGGTCACTGAAGCTTTCTTT
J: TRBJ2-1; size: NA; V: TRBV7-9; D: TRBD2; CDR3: CASRLGASGTDEQFF; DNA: TGTGCCAGCAGACTGGGGGCTAGCGGGACTGATGAGCAGTTCTTC
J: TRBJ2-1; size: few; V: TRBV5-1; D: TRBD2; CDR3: CASSKGLVPEQFF; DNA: TGCGCCAGCAGCAAGGGACTAGTACCTGAGCAGTTCTTC